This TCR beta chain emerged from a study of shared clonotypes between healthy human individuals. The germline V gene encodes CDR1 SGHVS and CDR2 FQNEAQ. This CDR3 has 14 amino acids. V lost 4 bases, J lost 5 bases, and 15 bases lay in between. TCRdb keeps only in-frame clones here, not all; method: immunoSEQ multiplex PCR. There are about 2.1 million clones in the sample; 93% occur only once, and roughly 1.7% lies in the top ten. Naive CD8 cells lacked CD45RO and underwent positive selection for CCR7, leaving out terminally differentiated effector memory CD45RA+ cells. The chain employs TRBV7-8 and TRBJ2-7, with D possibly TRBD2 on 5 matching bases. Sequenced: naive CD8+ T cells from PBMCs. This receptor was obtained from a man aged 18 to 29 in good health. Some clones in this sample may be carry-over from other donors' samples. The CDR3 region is CASSWVGAVDEQYF. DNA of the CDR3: TGTGCCAGCAGCTGGGTGGGAGCCGTGGACGAGCAGTACTTC.